The 4 T cell receptor beta chains below come from one sample, sequenced in a study of regulatory T cells in long-lasting Graves disease. Building of the TCR beta libraries involved iRepertoire HTBI primers and Arm-PCR of CDR3 regions. TCRdb analysed the multiplex PCR reads with MiXCR anew, one entry per CDR3 protein. In the table there are 400,000 to 500,000 distinct CDR3 sequences, about 20% of which are singletons. Time point meaning: persistent/refractory GD, antithyroid drugs over 5 years with positive TRAb. From PBMCs, RNA was extracted and then used to make the TCR library. Sequencing used peripheral blood mononuclear cells (PBMCs), obtained when the disease was refractory, from a patient treated with antithyroid drugs. These receptors came from a female donor with Graves disease.

The CDR3 DNA follows: TGTGCCAGCAGTTTAGCCTATCCTAGCAATCAGCCCCAGCATTTT. This sequence encodes CASSLAYPSNQPQHF. The rearrangement joins TRBV27 to TRBJ1-5; D gene ambiguous. This CDR3 has 15 amino acids. V lost 2 bases and J lost 0, with 8 bases in between. Germline values: CDR1 MNHEY, CDR2 SMNVEV (reference sequence).

The V and J genes are TRBV10-3 and TRBJ2-3, with D perhaps TRBD1 (5 bases). The CDR3 extends over 13 amino acids. In germline, CDR1 is ENHRY, CDR2 SYGVKD. Trimming took off 10 bases at V and 3 bases at J, with 14 bases between the two ends. CDR3 sequence reads: CATEGAATDTQYF. The CDR3 DNA sequence: TGTGCCACGGAAGGGGCAGCAACAGATACGCAGTATTTT.

V is TRBV19 and J is TRBJ2-7; D unclear. Trimming took off 2 bases at V and 2 bases at J, with 4 bases between the two ends. Germline-derived CDR1 and CDR2 are LNHDA and SQIVND (reference sequence). The CDR3 covers 12 residues. CDR3 residues: CASSITPYEQYF. The CDR3, as DNA: TGTGCCAGTAGTATAACGCCCTACGAGCAGTACTTC.

This clonotype was observed many times. The CDR3 nucleotides are TGTGCCAGCAGTTTATCTGGGGGGAGCATGAACACTGAAGCTTTCTTT. It encodes CASSLSGGSMNTEAFF. J is TRBJ1-1 and V is TRBV27; D is possibly TRBD1 (5 bases). Germline-derived CDR1 and CDR2 are MNHEY and SMNVEV (reference sequence). The CDR3 loop spans 16 amino acids. Trimming took 0 bases from V and 0 from J, leaving 11 bases between them.